This TCR beta chain was sequenced for a study of blood T cell repertoires in COVID-19. About the research overall: In each case, the material was cDNA or gDNA derived from T cells, B-cell-depleted T cells, or PBMCs.

In the original analysis: Quantification of nucleated cells was approximated via reference gene primer amplification. Here immunoSEQ multiplex PCR was the method, and the copy in TCRdb shows in-frame clones only, minus some. The V and J calls and the clone size are those of that table, but D and trimming were determined from the DNA. Of 110,000 or so clones detected, 87% appear once; the ten largest clones hold approximately 7.7%. Germline V CDR1 and CDR2: MNHEY, SVGAGI. V gave up 5 bases and J gave up 1 base; unmatched junction bases: 4. The length of the CDR3 is 15 residues. The source is a human donor in a cohort sampled during active COVID-19. V usage is TRBV6-5 and J usage is TRBJ1-2; 10 bases agree with TRBD1. Sequencing was done on a sample of peripheral blood. The CDR3 loop reads CASSPGTGVNYGYTF. As DNA, the CDR3 is TGTGCCAGCAGTCCCGGGACAGGGGTTAACTATGGCTACACCTTC.